This passage covers 19 T cell receptor beta chains from one sample sequenced in a study of T cells in Graves' hyperthyroidism and ophthalmopathy. Amplified TCR beta CDR3 regions derived from RNA transcripts. The HTBI set primed first-round TCR CDR3 RT-PCR. TCRdb re-called the multiplex PCR reads with MiXCR, one entry per CDR3 protein. Of just under 750,000 distinct CDR3 sequences in the sample, roughly a third were seen once. Source material: blood. These receptors were taken from a woman aged 35 to 49 with Graves' hyperthyroidism.

Notes on this clonotype: A read error may produce the germline difference seen at one junction end. The V and J genes are TRBV7-9 and TRBJ1-1; possible D gene TRBD1, 5 bases. The CDR3 has 14 amino acids. CDR1 is SEHNR, CDR2 FQNEAQ, per germline (reference sequence). The CDR3 loop reads CASSSVGGRTEALF. The CDR3 region has the DNA TGTGCCAGCAGCTCCGTGGGGGGTCGGACTGAAGCTCTCTTT.

The chain combines TRBV14 with TRBJ2-5, with a tentative D call TRBD2 (6 bases). CDR3 length: 15 amino acids. CDR1 and CDR2 (germline): SGHDN, FVKESK. V was clipped by 5 bases and J by 5 bases, with 18 bases between them. CDR3 sequence (DNA): TGTGCCAGCAGCTATTTGGAGGGCAGGAGGGAGACCCAGTACTTC. This encodes CASSYLEGRRETQYF.

J is TRBJ1-1 and V is TRBV5-1, with D possibly matching TRBD1 (6 bases). Looked up from germline, CDR1 is SGHRS and CDR2 is YFSETQ. Trimming left V 4 bases short and J 6 bases short, with 19 bases between. CDR3 length: 15 residues. The CDR3 loop reads CASSTYTGNFAEAFF. In DNA form, the CDR3 reads TGCGCCAGCAGCACTTACACAGGGAATTTCGCTGAAGCTTTCTTT.

The sample holds many counts of this clonotype. The chain links TRBV19 to TRBJ2-2; D is unclear. V dropped 3 bases and J dropped 6 bases, with 5 bases sitting between them. The CDR3 has 12 residues. Germline CDR1 is LNHDA and CDR2 is SQIVND (reference sequence). This CDR3 is CASSMWAGELFF. The CDR3 DNA follows: TGTGCCAGTAGTATGTGGGCCGGGGAGCTGTTTTTT.

This clonotype was counted ten times or more. The CDR3 region is CATSDGASAYGYTF. The CDR3, as DNA: TGTGCCACCAGTGATGGGGCCTCGGCCTATGGCTACACCTTC. The V call is TRBV24-1, the J call TRBJ1-2; D is perhaps TRBD1 (5 bases). The CDR3 spans 14 residues. Germline CDR1 is KGHDR and CDR2 is SFDVKD. V was clipped by 3 bases and J by 4 bases, with 11 bases between them.

This clonotype was seen many times. The CDR3 region is CASSQGASGYEQYF. CDR3 DNA sequence: TGCGCCAGCAGCCAAGGGGCCTCAGGCTACGAGCAGTACTTC. The chain has TRBV4-3 and TRBJ2-7; D uncertain. Per the germline V gene, CDR1 is LGHNA and CDR2 is YSLEER. Trimming took off 1 base at V and 3 bases at J, with 10 bases between the two ends. The CDR3 extends over 14 amino acids.

The table lists this clonotype with a few counts. The V call is TRBV6-6, the J call TRBJ1-4; D unresolved. V lost 5 bases and J lost 8, with 9 bases in between. The CDR3 extends over 12 amino acids. CDR1 is MNHNY and CDR2 is SVGAGI in the germline V gene (reference sequence). The CDR3 reads CASSHPGEKLFF. The CDR3 DNA reads TGTGCCAGCAGTCACCCGGGGGAAAAACTGTTTTTT.

This clonotype appeared a few times. The chain links TRBV6-5 to TRBJ1-4; TRBD1 matches 9 bases. CDR1 MNHEY and CDR2 SVGAGI come from the germline V gene. The ends lost 0 bases at V and 5 bases at J; junction bases unmatched: 1. The length of the CDR3 is 15 residues. The CDR3 reads CASSYSDRGNEKLFF. CDR3 nucleotides: TGTGCCAGCAGTTACTCCGACAGGGGGAATGAAAAACTGTTTTTT.

The rearrangement uses TRBV11-2 and TRBJ1-5, with 7 bases that match TRBD1. The CDR3 consists of 16 residues. The V and J ends lost 5 bases and 4 bases, in that order; junction bases with no gene match: 11. CDR1 and CDR2 (germline): SGHAT, FQNNGV. The CDR3 nucleotides read TGTGCCAGCAGCGCTGGGAGGGCAGGGGGGAATCAGCCCCAGCATTTT. Its translation is CASSAGRAGGNQPQHF.

This clonotype was seen a few times. This sequence joins TRBV7-8 and TRBJ1-2; no firm D call. V was shortened by 6 bases and J by 3 bases, with 11 bases between the two germline ends. From germline, CDR1 is SGHVS and CDR2 FQNEAQ. This CDR3 has 13 residues. Written as DNA, the CDR3 is TGTGCCAGCAGTTTTGACGGCTACTATGGCTACACCTTC. This translates into CASSFDGYYGYTF.

This chain uses TRBV12-5 with TRBJ1-1; D gene uncertain. The germline V and J ends were trimmed by 3 bases and 4 bases, with 9 bases remaining between them. This CDR3 has 13 residues. From germline, CDR1 is LGHNT and CDR2 FRNRAP. This CDR3 is CASGFGPSTEAFF. DNA of the CDR3: TGTGCTAGTGGTTTTGGACCTAGCACTGAAGCTTTCTTT.

Regarding this clonotype: This may come from a read error, since a much larger clone is one base off. V and J are TRBV25-1 and TRBJ1-5, with 9 nucleotides matching TRBD1. There are 12 residues in the CDR3. The V and J ends lost 10 bases and 6 bases, in that order; junction bases with no gene match: 4. Germline V CDR1 and CDR2: MGHDK, SYGVNS. The chain's CDR3 is CATRTGVQPQHF. DNA for the CDR3: TGTGCCACTCGGACAGGGGTTCAGCCCCAGCATTTT.

The sample holds many counts of this clonotype. The V gene is TRBV7-2, the J gene TRBJ1-1; no clear D gene. CDR1 SGHTA and CDR2 FQGNSA come from the germline V gene. The CDR3 runs 14 residues. V lost 3 bases to trimming and J lost 1 base, with 9 bases between them. DNA of the CDR3: TGTGCCAGCAGCTTCGGGTCCCCGAACACTGAAGCTTTCTTT. Protein: CASSFGSPNTEAFF.

This clonotype came up many times. The genes are TRBV5-4 and TRBJ1-2; D might be TRBD1 (6 bases). The CDR3 contains 14 residues. V dropped 2 bases and J dropped 4 bases, with 12 bases sitting between them. CDR1 and CDR2 (germline): SGHNT, YYREEE (reference sequence). The CDR3 bases are TGTGCCAGCAGCTTCTCCGGGACACCCTATGGCTACACCTTC. Translated, it gives CASSFSGTPYGYTF.

Worth noting for this clonotype: At one end, the junction sequence differs from germline, possibly due to a read error. This chain uses TRBV5-1 with TRBJ2-7; D may match TRBD1 or TRBD2 (5 bases each). The CDR3 totals 12 residues. CDR1 SGHRS and CDR2 YFSETQ come from the germline V gene. The CDR3 coding sequence is TGCGCCAGCAGCTTGGGGGGGAACGACCAGTACTTC. Its protein product is CASSLGGNDQYF.

The sample holds many counts of this clonotype. V and J are TRBV20-1 and TRBJ1-6; weak D call: TRBD1 (5 bases). CDR3 length: 14 amino acids. Trimming pared 4 bases from V and 7 bases from J, leaving 14 bases between. Germline V gives CDR1 DFQATT, CDR2 SNEGSKA (reference sequence). CDR3 sequence reads: CSAIPGTVNSPLHF. CDR3 DNA sequence: TGCAGTGCTATCCCCGGGACGGTAAATTCACCCCTCCACTTT.

In this sample, this clonotype turned up a few times. The genes are TRBV9 and TRBJ1-3; maybe TRBD1 (6 bases). Trimming stripped 4 bases from V and 0 bases from J, with 14 bases between. The CDR3 has 16 amino acids. Germline V gene lookup returns CDR1 SGDLS and CDR2 YYNGEE. CDR3 region: CASSRDRSPSGNTIYF. CDR3 coding DNA: TGTGCCAGCAGCCGTGACAGGTCGCCCTCTGGAAACACCATATATTTT.

Details on this clonotype: At one of its ends the junction is not consistent with the germline gene, which may arise from a read error. The genes are TRBV7-2 and TRBJ1-3, with TRBD1 identical over 9 bases. CDR1 and CDR2 (germline): SGHTA, FQGNSA. The length of the CDR3 is 15 residues. CDR3 loop: CASSPDRGFGNTIYF. CDR3 in DNA: TGCGCCAGCAGCCCAGACAGGGGGTTTGGAAACACCATATATTTT.

V gene TRBV29-1 combines with J gene TRBJ1-5, with D perhaps TRBD1 (5 bases). The germline CDR1 and CDR2 sequences are SQVTM and ANQGSEA. Trimming removed 3 bases from V and 5 bases from J, with 14 bases in between. This CDR3 has 14 amino acids. The DNA of the CDR3 is TGCAGCGTTGAGAGCGGGGGGGTCGATCAGCCCCAGCATTTT. Amino acid sequence: CSVESGGVDQPQHF. The variable domain in full, completed from reference TRBV29-1 and TRBJ1-5, reads SAVISQKPSRDICQRGTSLTIQCQVDSQVTMMFWYRQQPGQSLTLIATANQGSEATYESGFVIDKFPISRPNLTFSTLTVSNMSPEDSSIYLCSVESGGVDQPQHFGDGTRLSIL.